The sequence of this T cell receptor beta chain was determined in a study of OX40 agonist ivuxolimab in advanced cancers. On the study more broadly: The study treated patients with ivuxolimab, an agonistic anti-OX40 (CD134) antibody. A mean age of 60 years, range about 20 to 85, was recorded, and over 65% were male. Partial response was recorded in three patients: one hepatocellular carcinoma and two cutaneous melanoma cases.

Findings of the study overall: Relatively little clonal expansion, among the lowest observed, appeared in partial responders at 0.1-3.0 mg/kg.

The V gene's germline CDR1 is MNHEY and CDR2 SVGAGI. The CDR3 loop spans 16 amino acids. Trimming removed 0 bases at V and 2 bases at J, with 12 bases between. Profiling relied on immunoSEQ multiplex PCR, and the TCRdb table lists in-frame clones only, not all of them. The repertoire has some 45,000 clones, approximately 91% of them found once; the top ten carry roughly a fifth. This clone was counted a single time. Its antigen remains unknown. This material consisted of CD4+ or CD8+ T cells sorted from blood, taken in a trial of the OX40 agonist ivuxolimab. The sequence came from an adult with an advanced solid tumor such as melanoma, head and neck, liver or kidney cancer. V usage is TRBV6-5 and J usage is TRBJ2-3, with D unresolved. The CDR3 loop reads CASSYSLADPTDTQYF. CDR3 coding DNA: TGTGCCAGCAGTTACTCGTTGGCGGACCCCACAGATACGCAGTATTTT.